This entry concerns a single T cell receptor beta chain. Antigen specificity is unknown. The CDR3 is 14 residues long. Trimming removed 2 bases from V and 6 bases from J, with 11 bases in between. Germline V lookup: CDR1 SGHDT, CDR2 YYEEEE. This entry is derived from a study of shared clonotypes between healthy human individuals. Study summary: Plates per donor: three CD4 naive, three CD4 memory, two CD8 naive, one CD8 memory. Study observations and caveats: Naive subsets typically showed greater estimated richness than memory subsets.

Donors had no recently reported acute infections or vaccinations and were HIV-negative. The donors, all of them Caucasian adults, lived in Nashville, Tennessee. Profiled with immunoSEQ multiplex PCR; TCRdb holds only in-frame clones, not every one. Among about 1.1 million clones, roughly 80% were seen once, and the ten largest hold about 0.89%. The chain couples TRBV5-6 to TRBJ2-2; weak D call: TRBD2 (5 bases). Sequenced input: memory CD4+ T cells from PBMCs. Subset defined: CD45RA-negative fraction. This TCR was sampled from a man younger than 35 in good health. Some clones in this sample may be carry-over from other donors' samples. The CDR3 DNA reads as TGTGCCAGCAGCTTTCGGAGGACGTCCGGGGAGCTGTTTTTT. Translating gives CASSFRRTSGELFF.